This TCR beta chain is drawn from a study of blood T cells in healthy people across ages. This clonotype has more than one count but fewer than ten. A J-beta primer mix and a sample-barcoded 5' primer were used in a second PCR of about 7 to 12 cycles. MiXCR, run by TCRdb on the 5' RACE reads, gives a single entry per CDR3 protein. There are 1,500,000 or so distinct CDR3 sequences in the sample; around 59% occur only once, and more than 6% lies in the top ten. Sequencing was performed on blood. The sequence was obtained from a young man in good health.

The CDR3 DNA sequence: TGTGCCAGCAGTTACACCTACGGTTCACCCCTCCACTTT. Residues: CASSYTYGSPLHF. The J gene is TRBJ1-6, the V gene TRBV12-3 or TRBV12-4; D not certain. The CDR3 covers 13 residues. The V and J ends lost 4 bases and 9 bases respectively, with 10 bases between them.